The 22 T cell receptor beta chains below all came from one sample that was sequenced in a study of PD-L1 blockade in urothelial cancer. Time point denoted: peripheral blood 6 weeks after treatment start. Using immunoSEQ multiplex PCR, the repertoire was profiled, and TCRdb retains in-frame clones only, with some absent. This repertoire shows 25,000 to 35,000 clones, 84% found once; its top ten account for 2.5% to 3%. The specimen was PBMCs, collected around atezolizumab (anti-PD-L1) treatment. Receptor source: an older man with urothelial cancer.

This clone appeared once. The CDR3 loop reads CSAQPITGTGNTIYF. For the CDR3, the DNA is TGCAGCGCCCAACCAATCACAGGGACTGGAAACACCATATATTTT. The chain is built from TRBV29-1 and TRBJ1-3, with a possible D match to TRBD1 (6 bases). V dropped 7 bases and J dropped 2 bases, with 18 bases sitting between them. The CDR3 extends over 15 amino acids. Germline assignment: CDR1 SQVTM and CDR2 ANQGSEA. Complete variable domain (other parts from reference TRBV29-1 and TRBJ1-3): SAVISQKPSRDICQRGTSLTIQCQVDSQVTMMFWYRQQPGQSLTLIATANQGSEATYESGFVIDKFPISRPNLTFSTLTVSNMSPEDSSIYLCSAQPITGTGNTIYFGEGSWLTVV.

The chain uses TRBV14 and TRBJ2-1; D uncertain. Looked up from germline, CDR1 is SGHDN and CDR2 is FVKESK. V lost 0 bases to trimming and J lost 3 bases, with 3 bases between them. This CDR3 contains 13 residues. CDR3 protein: CASSQDLYNEQFF. The CDR3 DNA reads as TGTGCCAGCAGCCAAGATCTCTACAATGAGCAGTTCTTC.

This sequence joins TRBV5-6 and TRBJ1-1, with unresolved D. This CDR3 has 17 amino acids. Deletions cut 4 bases from V and 2 bases from J, with 21 bases between. Germline V lookup: CDR1 SGHDT, CDR2 YYEEEE. The CDR3 DNA follows: TGTGCCAGCAGCCGCAGTCGATGGGAGGAACCAAACACTGAAGCTTTCTTT. This gives the protein CASSRSRWEEPNTEAFF.

The chain links TRBV21-1 to TRBJ1-3; TRBD1, the table's D call, lacks a check against the DNA. TRBV21-1 is an annotated pseudogene. The CDR3 is 14 amino acids. The CDR3 here is CAKVPPRSGNTIYF. CDR3 in DNA: TGTGCCAAAGTTCCTCCCAGGTCTGGAAACACCATATATTTT.

This rearrangement joins TRBV9 to TRBJ2-5; TRBD1 matches 7 bases. Germline V CDR1 and CDR2: SGDLS, YYNGEE. CDR3 size: 14 residues. J gave up 7 bases and V 2 bases, and 8 bases lay outside the gene matches. CDR3 sequence (DNA): TGTGCCAGCAGCGTTGAGACAGGGCAGGGGACCCAGTACTTC. It translates to CASSVETGQGTQYF.

The V and J genes are TRBV27 and TRBJ2-1, with a possible D match to TRBD1 (6 bases). Trimming stripped 0 bases from V and 6 bases from J, with 12 bases between. The CDR3 loop spans 15 amino acids. Germline V gives CDR1 MNHEY, CDR2 SMNVEV (reference sequence). The DNA for the CDR3 is TGTGCCAGCAGTTTATCCCCCTCCAGGGGCAATGAGCAGTTCTTC. This codes for CASSLSPSRGNEQFF.

The V call is TRBV6-5, the J call TRBJ1-2; D perhaps matches TRBD1 (5 bases). The CDR3 sequence is 13 residues long. Per the germline V gene, CDR1 is MNHEY and CDR2 is SVGAGI. With 5 bases removed from V and 4 bases from J, the gap between germline ends came to 11 bases. In nucleotides, the CDR3 is TGTGCCAGCAGTCCACCCCAGGGCTATGGCTACACCTTC. It encodes CASSPPQGYGYTF.

The chain couples TRBV2 to TRBJ1-2, with 8 positions matching TRBD1. The trim removed 5 bases at V and 4 bases at J, leaving 3 bases unmatched. Germline CDR1 is SNHLY and CDR2 is FYNNEI. The CDR3 is 13 residues long. CDR3 coding DNA: TGTGCCAGCAGTCGAGGACAGGGCTATGGCTACACCTTC. Encoded protein: CASSRGQGYGYTF.

The V call is TRBV29-1, the J call TRBJ2-2; D uncertain. Germline-derived CDR1 and CDR2 are SQVTM and ANQGSEA. V was pared by 4 bases and J by 1 base, with 4 bases between. There are 12 residues in the CDR3. The CDR3 sequence: CSVARNTGELFF. Here the CDR3 DNA reads TGCAGCGTTGCCCGGAACACCGGGGAGCTGTTTTTT.

The rearrangement joins TRBV25-1 to TRBJ2-7; a weak D match, TRBD2 (6 bases). The CDR3 runs 15 residues. V lost 4 bases and J lost 3, with 16 bases in between. The germline V gene encodes CDR1 MGHDK and CDR2 SYGVNS. For the CDR3, the DNA is TGTGCCAGCAGTGCCCCGGGGGTTGAGGGCTACGAGCAGTACTTC. This encodes CASSAPGVEGYEQYF.

This chain connects TRBV14 to TRBJ1-2; 7 bases are a match to TRBD1. This CDR3 region has 14 residues. Germline CDR1 SGHDN, CDR2 FVKESK. After removal of 1 base from V and 4 bases from J, the junction contained 3 bases not matched to a gene. Written as DNA, the CDR3 is TGTGCCAGCAGCCAAGTTCGACAGGGCTATGGCTACACCTTC. Translation: CASSQVRQGYGYTF. The full variable domain, completed using reference TRBV14 and TRBJ1-2, is EAGVTQFPSHSVIEKGQTVTLRCDPISGHDNLYWYRRVMGKEIKFLLHFVKESKQDESGMPNNRFLAERTGGTYSTLKVQPAELEDSGVYFCASSQVRQGYGYTFGSGTRLTVV.

J is TRBJ1-6 and V is TRBV5-1; 10 bases align to TRBD1. CDR1 is SGHRS and CDR2 is YFSETQ in the germline V gene. The V segment lost 7 bases and the J segment 6 bases; nucleotides outside the gene matches: 4. The CDR3 is 14 residues long. CDR3 loop: CASRGQGGNSPLHF. CDR3 nucleotides: TGCGCCAGCCGCGGACAGGGGGGTAATTCACCCCTCCACTTT.

The count of this clone is one. V is TRBV30 and J is TRBJ1-1; 9 bases align to TRBD1. Trimming cost V 0 bases and J 5 bases; bases outside gene matches: 4. This CDR3 region has 14 residues. CDR1 and CDR2 (germline): GTSNPN, SVGIG (reference sequence). As DNA, the CDR3 is TGTGCCTGGAGTGTACAGGGGGCCGATACTGAAGCTTTCTTT. The encoded protein is CAWSVQGADTEAFF.

A single count supports this clone. The genes are TRBV4-1 and TRBJ2-7, with 7 bases fitting TRBD2. After removal of 0 bases from V and 3 bases from J, the junction contained 5 bases not matched to a gene. Germline V gene lookup returns CDR1 MGHRA and CDR2 YSYEKL. The CDR3 covers 15 residues. The CDR3 sequence: CASSQEGDYRYEQYF. The CDR3, as DNA: TGCGCCAGCAGCCAAGAGGGGGACTACCGCTACGAGCAGTACTTC.

The V call is TRBV2, the J call TRBJ1-2, with D unclear. Germline V gene lookup returns CDR1 SNHLY and CDR2 FYNNEI. This CDR3 has 14 residues. V lost 3 bases and J lost 2, with 10 bases in between. CDR3 in amino acids: CASSDLRGNYGYTF. DNA for the CDR3: TGTGCCAGCAGTGACCTGCGAGGCAACTATGGCTACACCTTC.

V gene TRBV9 combines with J gene TRBJ1-4, with D possibly being TRBD1 (5 bases). This CDR3 has 16 amino acids. V was clipped by 4 bases and J by 4 bases, with 17 bases between them. Per germline, CDR1 SGDLS and CDR2 YYNGEE. In DNA form, the CDR3 reads TGTGCCAGCAGCCCCGGCACAAGGCAGGGTAATGAAAAACTGTTTTTT. Translation: CASSPGTRQGNEKLFF.

The chain uses TRBV15 and TRBJ1-6, with TRBD1 identical over 7 bases. The trim removed 4 bases at V and 5 bases at J, leaving 2 bases unmatched. CDR3 length: 14 amino acids. The V gene's germline CDR1 is LNHNV and CDR2 YYDKDF (reference sequence). The chain's CDR3 is CATSTGTDNSPLHF. The CDR3 DNA sequence: TGTGCCACCAGCACCGGGACAGATAATTCACCCCTCCACTTT.

This clone turned up a few times. The CDR3 sequence is CASSTRQGAYGGYTF. In nucleotides, the CDR3 is TGTGCCAGCAGCACTAGACAGGGGGCATACGGTGGCTACACCTTC. This chain joins TRBV7-2 and TRBJ1-2; 10 bases fit TRBD1. Germline trimming cut 5 bases from V and 7 bases from J; bases unmatched to any gene: 10. From germline, CDR1 is SGHTA and CDR2 FQGNSA. This CDR3 spans 15 amino acids. Full variable domain (outside the CDR3, taken from reference TRBV7-2 and TRBJ1-2): GAGVSQSPSNKVTEKGKDVELRCDPISGHTALYWYRQSLGQGLEFLIYFQGNSAPDKSGLPSDRFSAERTGGSVSTLTIQRTQQEDSAVYLCASSTRQGAYGGYTFGSGTRLTVV.

The chain is built from TRBV19 and TRBJ2-1; D is undetermined. Germline V CDR1 and CDR2: LNHDA, SQIVND (reference sequence). V was shortened by 3 bases and J by 6 bases, with 9 bases between the two germline ends. The CDR3 loop spans 13 amino acids. The DNA of the CDR3 is TGTGCCAGTAGTATCTCACGAGGCAATGAGCAGTTCTTC. Residues: CASSISRGNEQFF. Based on the CDR3 plus reference TRBV19 and TRBJ2-1, the full variable domain is DGGITQSPKYLFRKEGQNVTLSCEQNLNHDAMYWYRQDPGQGLRLIYYSQIVNDFQKGDIAEGYSVSREKKESFPLTVTSAQKNPTAFYLCASSISRGNEQFFGPGTRLTVL.

The CDR3 spells CASMTGDNYGYTF. The DNA for the CDR3 is TGTGCCAGCATGACAGGGGACAACTATGGCTACACCTTC. V is TRBV28 and J is TRBJ1-2; TRBD1 matches 8 bases. CDR3 length equals 13 residues. J gave up 2 bases and V 7 bases, and 3 bases lay outside the gene matches. Germline CDR1 and CDR2: MDHEN and SYDVKM.

V usage is TRBV5-1 and J usage is TRBJ2-3, with TRBD2 matching 8 bases. The CDR3 is made up of 15 amino acids. CDR1 and CDR2 from the germline V gene are SGHRS and YFSETQ. J lost 2 bases, V lost 4 bases, and 6 bases had no gene match. The CDR3 DNA follows: TGCGCCAGCAGCGCCGGGAGGGCCGACACAGATACGCAGTATTTT. Its translation: CASSAGRADTDTQYF.

The chain combines TRBV18 with TRBJ1-2; 8 bases agree with TRBD1. Germline CDR1 reads KGHSH; CDR2 reads LQKENI. V shed 6 bases and J 4 bases; nucleotides not matched to a gene: 10. This CDR3 region has 15 residues. In DNA, the CDR3 is TGTGCCAGCTCGCCTAACAACAGGGGGAGCTATGGCTACACCTTC. Amino acid sequence: CASSPNNRGSYGYTF. Using reference TRBV18 and TRBJ1-2 for the parts outside the CDR3, the full variable domain is NAGVMQNPRHLVRRRGQEARLRCSPMKGHSHVYWYRQLPEEGLKFMVYLQKENIIDESGMPKERFSAEFPKEGPSILRIQQVVRGDSAAYFCASSPNNRGSYGYTFGSGTRLTVV.